The entry below describes one TCR beta chain. Its antigen has not been determined. The sample holds no much larger clone one base away, and base qualities are not on file. TCRbeta CDR3 regions were amplified from genomic DNA by means of the immunoSEQ Assay, a bias-controlled multiplex PCR. As for how the authors treated the data: Nucleated cell counts per sample were estimated from amplification of reference gene primers within the assay. To quantify the absolute abundance of each unique TCRbeta CDR3 rearrangement, sequence reads were collapsed and filtered. Productive Simpson clonality was computed per sample as the square root of Simpson's diversity index over productive rearrangements. The source is immuneACCESS, and TCRdb retained only in-frame sequences with V and J called. Part of the clones is not carried over; for the studies checked, unresolved V genes explain less than half of this, and the remainder is unexplained. V and J calls and clone size are given by that table; D and trimming were obtained from the DNA. Recorded for this sample are about 140,000 clones; 88% of them occurred a single time. The top ten constitute over 2% of the sample.

This specimen belongs to a study of blood T cell repertoires in COVID-19 (dated by TCRdb to the early 2020s). Regarding the complete study: Collaborator samples came from the United States, Italy and Spain and covered acute and convalescent phases of COVID-19. The prospective study material was composed of cDNA or gDNA derived from T cells, B-cell-depleted T cells, or PBMCs. Subjects who had been exposed to COVID-19, were actively infected with it, or had recovered from it provided the deeply sampled blood TCRbeta repertoires that made up the dataset. The repertoires were made available in a free public database intended to serve as a resource for research on the immune response to SARS-CoV-2. Samples were obtained from the ongoing ImmuneRACE study (first 160 participants) and from over 1,000 subjects provided by 6 global collaborators. The sample metadata nearly always contained a de-identified subject ID, COVID-19 status, age in years and sex. Where available, HLA class I and class II types were obtained from metadata supplied by the sample provider rather than from assay-based typing.

One collaborating source in Seattle enrolled patients during active infection and followed them longitudinally through the course of disease. Collaborating institutions collected whole blood in K2EDTA tubes following their own protocols. For TCRbeta analysis, collaborators shipped samples as frozen whole blood, isolated PBMCs, or DNA extracted from either of those sample types. Trimmed from V: 6 bases; trimmed from J: 3 bases; junction bases lacking a gene match: 3. Looking up the germline V gene yields CDR1 MNHEY and CDR2 SVGAGI. From cysteine to phenylalanine, the CDR3 is 13 amino acids long. The only DNA kept is the CDR3, 39 bases in frame from the first base. Here is what the overall study found, with its caveats: How much clinical and demographic metadata was included differed by source and by participant, and the metadata was provided uncurated.

This receptor chain uses TRBV6-5 and TRBJ2-7; TRBD1 agrees with 9 junctional bases. The sample consisted of peripheral blood. This TCR was sampled from a human donor with COVID-19, enrolled during active disease. The donor label of this sample is uncertain. The DNA reads TGTGCCAGCAGGCCGGGACAGGGCTACGAGCAGTACTTC. Translated, it gives CASRPGQGYEQYF.